One and the same sample provided the 24 T cell receptor beta chains below, sequenced in a study of PD-L1 blockade in urothelial cancer. Method: immunoSEQ multiplex PCR; TCRdb's copy keeps in-frame clones and lacks some. The sample consists of about 50,000 clones, approximately 81% of them appearing once. Time point indicated: peripheral blood 6 weeks after treatment start. The sample consisted of PBMCs, taken around atezolizumab (anti-PD-L1) treatment. The receptors were gathered from a man in his 70s with urothelial cancer.

The rearrangement joins TRBV27 to TRBJ1-5; D is possibly TRBD1 (5 bases). This CDR3 region has 14 residues. Germline V CDR1 and CDR2: MNHEY, SMNVEV (reference sequence). Trimming took off 9 bases at V and 7 bases at J, with 19 bases between the two ends. CDR3 amino acids: CASNDLGGAQPQHF. The DNA of the CDR3 is TGTGCCAGTAACGATCTTGGAGGGGCACAGCCCCAGCATTTT.

This clone was observed once. This rearrangement joins TRBV6-5 to TRBJ2-1; TRBD1 is a possible D gene (6 bases). This CDR3 spans 15 amino acids. Germline V gene data show CDR1 as MNHEY and CDR2 as SVGAGI. The V gene lost 5 bases and the J gene lost 0 bases, with 11 bases spanning the gap. The CDR3 reads CASSRRDNSYNEQFF. CDR3 coding DNA: TGTGCCAGCAGTCGTAGGGACAACTCCTACAATGAGCAGTTCTTC.

The J gene is TRBJ2-3, the V gene TRBV2; 9 positions agree with TRBD2. Trimming removed 6 bases from V and 6 bases from J; junction bases left unmatched: 10. Germline loops: CDR1 SNHLY, CDR2 FYNNEI. The CDR3 loop spans 15 amino acids. The CDR3 DNA reads TGTGCCAGCAGGAATACGGCGGGAGGGGCGGATACGCAGTATTTT. Its translation is CASRNTAGGADTQYF.

DNA of the CDR3: TGTGCCAGCTCACCACTGGGGGGACAGTGGGCCACTGAAGCTTTCTTT. Translating gives CASSPLGGQWATEAFF. The genes are TRBV18 and TRBJ1-1, with TRBD1 matching 7 bases. There are 16 residues in the CDR3. Germline CDR1 and CDR2: KGHSH and LQKENI. J was trimmed by 4 bases and V by 1 base; bases with no gene match: 9.

The chain carries TRBV19 and TRBJ1-2; no firm D call. Germline V lookup: CDR1 LNHDA, CDR2 SQIVND (reference sequence). V shed 4 bases and J shed 4 bases, with 10 bases lying between them. This CDR3 has 13 amino acids. Here the CDR3 DNA reads TGTGCCAGTAGTACTGGACTAAGCTATGGCTACACCTTC. It specifies CASSTGLSYGYTF.

This clone was counted only a few times. The rearrangement joins TRBV7-9 to TRBJ2-1, with 14 bases that match TRBD2. From germline, CDR1 is SEHNR and CDR2 FQNEAQ (reference sequence). The CDR3 sequence is 15 residues long. With V trimmed by 5 bases and J by 4 bases, 1 base remained unmatched. Here the CDR3 DNA reads TGTGCCAGCAGCCGGACTAGCGGGAGGTACAATGAGCAGTTCTTC. Its translation: CASSRTSGRYNEQFF.

This clone was observed a single time. The J gene is TRBJ2-7, the V gene TRBV5-1; the match to TRBD1 covers 9 bases. CDR1 is SGHRS, CDR2 YFSETQ, per germline. CDR3 size: 16 residues. With 1 base clipped from V and 0 bases from J, the junction kept 5 bases outside the gene matches. CDR3 amino acids: CASSLSGTGRSYEQYF. CDR3 nucleotides: TGCGCCAGCAGCTTGTCTGGGACAGGGCGCTCCTACGAGCAGTACTTC.

The sample holds one count of this clone. The CDR3 loop is CASSLQGGWVQYF. The CDR3 coding sequence is TGTGCCAGCAGTCTCCAGGGAGGTTGGGTGCAGTACTTC. The chain is built from TRBV28 and TRBJ2-7, with D possibly being TRBD2 (6 bases). The germline V and J ends were trimmed by 5 bases and 9 bases, with 17 bases remaining between them. This CDR3 is built from 13 residues. The germline CDR1 and CDR2 sequences are MDHEN and SYDVKM. Complete variable domain (other parts from reference TRBV28 and TRBJ2-7): DVKVTQSSRYLVKRTGEKVFLECVQDMDHENMFWYRQDPGLGLRLIYFSYDVKMKEKGDIPEGYSVSREKKERFSLILESASTNQTSMYLCASSLQGGWVQYFGPGTRLTVT.

The chain has TRBV4-2 and TRBJ2-3; 10 positions match TRBD2. Trimming removed 5 bases from V and 2 bases from J; junction bases left unmatched: 10. This CDR3 has 17 residues. Germline lookup yields CDR1 LGHNA and CDR2 YNFKEQ. This CDR3 reads CASSDRTSGNPTDTQYF. Written as DNA, the CDR3 is TGTGCCAGCAGCGATAGGACTAGCGGAAACCCCACAGATACGCAGTATTTT.

The chain combines TRBV2 with TRBJ2-7, with D possibly matching TRBD2 (6 bases). Germline CDR1 is SNHLY and CDR2 is FYNNEI. The CDR3 contains 15 residues. V lost 3 bases and J lost 5, with 17 bases in between. CDR3 sequence: CASSEMDGGRNEQYF. The CDR3 nucleotides are TGTGCCAGCAGTGAGATGGACGGGGGTAGGAACGAGCAGTACTTC.

J is TRBJ2-7 and V is TRBV11-2, with TRBD1 identical over 8 bases. The CDR3 loop spans 14 amino acids. Trimming at V came to 8 bases and at J to 5 bases, leaving 11 bases not matched to a gene. Looked up from germline, CDR1 is SGHAT and CDR2 is FQNNGV. The CDR3 DNA reads TGTGCCAGCTCCTCGGACAGGGCCTACCACGAGCAGTACTTC. Translation: CASSSDRAYHEQYF.

The chain employs TRBV5-6 and TRBJ2-5, with 8 nucleotides matching TRBD2. V shed 2 bases and J 9 bases; nucleotides not matched to a gene: 3. This CDR3 spans 12 amino acids. The germline V gene encodes CDR1 SGHDT and CDR2 YYEEEE. This CDR3 reads CASSLSGGSQYF. The CDR3 region has the DNA TGTGCCAGCAGCTTATCGGGGGGGTCCCAGTACTTC.

This clone has just a few counts. This sequence joins TRBV6-5 and TRBJ2-7; 8 positions agree with TRBD2. This CDR3 spans 12 amino acids. The V gene's germline CDR1 is MNHEY and CDR2 SVGAGI. Trimming took 11 bases from V and 2 from J; bases not matched to a gene: 5. Here the CDR3 reads CASRGAPYEQYF. In nucleotides, the CDR3 is TGTGCCTCGCGGGGGGCACCCTACGAGCAGTACTTC.

The rearrangement uses TRBV28 and TRBJ1-2; 7 nucleotides line up with TRBD1. Germline CDR1 MDHEN, CDR2 SYDVKM. This CDR3 has 14 amino acids. V was clipped by 2 bases and J by 4 bases; unmatched bases: 4. The CDR3 loop is CASSLNRGLYGYTF. The CDR3 DNA sequence: TGTGCCAGCAGTTTAAACAGGGGCCTCTATGGCTACACCTTC.

The gene calls are TRBV29-1 and TRBJ1-1; 7 bases map to TRBD1. Germline assignment: CDR1 SQVTM and CDR2 ANQGSEA. V lost 5 bases to trimming and J lost 8 bases; unmatched junction nucleotides: 14. CDR3 length: 14 amino acids. The CDR3 DNA reads as TGCAGCGTTTTGCTTAACAGGGGCCGCGGAGAAGCTTTCTTT. This codes for CSVLLNRGRGEAFF.

The table lists this clone with a few counts. The rearrangement uses TRBV5-1 and TRBJ2-5; TRBD2 aligns across 7 bases. The V and J ends lost 0 bases and 5 bases, in that order; junction bases with no gene match: 7. The CDR3 has 15 amino acids. Germline loops: CDR1 SGHRS, CDR2 YFSETQ. The CDR3 reads CASSLDGRSGETQYF. The CDR3 DNA reads as TGCGCCAGCAGCTTGGACGGGAGGTCGGGGGAGACCCAGTACTTC.

The rearrangement links TRBV9 to TRBJ1-2, with unresolved D. Trimming cost V 0 bases and J 0 bases, with 9 bases left between them. The CDR3 is 15 residues long. Germline CDR1 SGDLS, CDR2 YYNGEE. For the CDR3, the DNA is TGTGCCAGCAGCGTAGGGGCGTCTGCTAACTATGGCTACACCTTC. Translated: CASSVGASANYGYTF.

The chain has TRBV19 and TRBJ1-1; D is unclear. Germline loops: CDR1 LNHDA, CDR2 SQIVND (reference sequence). This CDR3 has 15 residues. V lost 5 bases and J 7 bases, leaving 20 bases between the germline ends. In DNA form, the CDR3 reads TGTGCCAGTAGTGTGGGTTGGACGGGAGGCGGTGAAGCTTTCTTT. Translated, it gives CASSVGWTGGGEAFF. The full variable domain, with the rest looked up from reference TRBV19 and TRBJ1-1, is DGGITQSPKYLFRKEGQNVTLSCEQNLNHDAMYWYRQDPGQGLRLIYYSQIVNDFQKGDIAEGYSVSREKKESFPLTVTSAQKNPTAFYLCASSVGWTGGGEAFFGQGTRLTVV.

The rearrangement uses TRBV18 and TRBJ1-2; 8 bases agree with TRBD1. Trimming cost V 4 bases and J 7 bases; bases outside gene matches: 14. Germline V gives CDR1 KGHSH, CDR2 LQKENI. CDR3 length: 16 residues. CDR3 DNA: TGTGCCAGCTCACAATTGGGGGACAGGAAGATAAGTGGCTACACCTTC. Its protein product is CASSQLGDRKISGYTF.

The chain is built from TRBV27 and TRBJ2-1, with 9 bases fitting TRBD2. Germline CDR1 is MNHEY and CDR2 is SMNVEV (reference sequence). V was clipped by 4 bases and J by 2 bases; unmatched bases: 9. The CDR3 spans 17 residues. CDR3 loop: CASSSLLSGRAYNEQFF. The CDR3 DNA sequence: TGTGCCAGCAGTTCCCTCCTTAGCGGGAGAGCCTACAATGAGCAGTTCTTC.

The chain uses TRBV27 and TRBJ2-7; perhaps TRBD2 as D (6 bases). CDR3 length: 12 amino acids. V shed 4 bases and J shed 6 bases, with 10 bases lying between them. Germline-derived CDR1 and CDR2 are MNHEY and SMNVEV (reference sequence). CDR3 loop: CASSWTGVEQYF. In DNA form, the CDR3 reads TGTGCCAGCAGTTGGACGGGAGTCGAGCAGTACTTC.

The chain recombines TRBV7-9 with TRBJ2-5, with D tentatively TRBD2 (5 bases). The V gene's germline CDR1 is SEHNR and CDR2 FQNEAQ (reference sequence). The CDR3 is 16 amino acids. Trimming took off 4 bases at V and 0 bases at J, with 15 bases between the two ends. The CDR3 region is CASSSQAADYQETQYF. As DNA, the CDR3 is TGTGCCAGCAGCTCCCAAGCGGCCGACTACCAAGAGACCCAGTACTTC.

CDR3 sequence reads: CASSEAETGVYEQYF. The CDR3 DNA reads as TGTGCCAGCAGTGAAGCGGAGACAGGGGTATACGAGCAGTACTTC. The chain is built from TRBV6-1 and TRBJ2-5; the match to TRBD1 covers 8 bases. The J call may be incorrect, as the DNA end agrees better with TRBJ2-7. CDR1 and CDR2 from the germline V gene are MNHNS and SASEGT. The CDR3 length is 15 residues.

The chain carries TRBV10-1 and TRBJ2-5; D might be TRBD2 (6 bases). The length of the CDR3 is 14 residues. The germline gives CDR1 WNHNN, CDR2 SYGVQD (reference sequence). Trimming took 3 bases from V and 5 from J, leaving 13 bases between them. The chain's CDR3 is CASSDRLALETQYF. The CDR3 DNA reads as TGCGCCAGCAGTGATCGGCTAGCGTTGGAGACCCAGTACTTC.